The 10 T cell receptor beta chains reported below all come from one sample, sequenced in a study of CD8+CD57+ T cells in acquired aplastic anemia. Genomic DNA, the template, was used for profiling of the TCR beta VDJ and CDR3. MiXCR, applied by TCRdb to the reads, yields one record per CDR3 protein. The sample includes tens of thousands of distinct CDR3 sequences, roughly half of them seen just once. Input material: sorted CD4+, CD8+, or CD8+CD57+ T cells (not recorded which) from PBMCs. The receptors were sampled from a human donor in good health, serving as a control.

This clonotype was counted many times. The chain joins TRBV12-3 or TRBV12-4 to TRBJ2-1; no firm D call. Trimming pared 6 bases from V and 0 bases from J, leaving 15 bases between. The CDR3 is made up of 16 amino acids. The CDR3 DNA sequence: TGTGCCAGCAGCGTCTCAGACCCGGGCTCCTACAATGAGCAGTTCTTC. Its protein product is CASSVSDPGSYNEQFF.

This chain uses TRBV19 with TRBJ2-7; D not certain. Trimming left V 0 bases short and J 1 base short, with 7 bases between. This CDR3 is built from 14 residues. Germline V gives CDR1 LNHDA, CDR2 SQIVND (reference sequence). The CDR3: CASSIDVVSYEQYF. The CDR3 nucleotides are TGTGCCAGTAGTATAGACGTAGTTTCCTACGAGCAGTACTTC. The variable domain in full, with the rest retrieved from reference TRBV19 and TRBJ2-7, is DGGITQSPKYLFRKEGQNVTLSCEQNLNHDAMYWYRQDPGQGLRLIYYSQIVNDFQKGDIAEGYSVSREKKESFPLTVTSAQKNPTAFYLCASSIDVVSYEQYFGPGTRLTVT.

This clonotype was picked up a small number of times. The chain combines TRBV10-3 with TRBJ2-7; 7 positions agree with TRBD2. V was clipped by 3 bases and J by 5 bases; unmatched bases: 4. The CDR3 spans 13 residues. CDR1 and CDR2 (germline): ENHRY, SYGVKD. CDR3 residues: CAISDNRGDEQYF. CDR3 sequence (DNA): TGTGCCATCAGTGATAATCGGGGGGACGAGCAGTACTTC.

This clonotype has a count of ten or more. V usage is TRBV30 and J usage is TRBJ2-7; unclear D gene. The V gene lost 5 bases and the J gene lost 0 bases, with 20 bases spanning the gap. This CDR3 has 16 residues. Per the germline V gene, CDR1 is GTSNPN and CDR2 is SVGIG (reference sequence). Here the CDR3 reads CAWSTRRDLLSYEQYF. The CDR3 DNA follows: TGTGCCTGGTCCACCCGTCGCGACCTCCTCTCCTACGAGCAGTACTTC.

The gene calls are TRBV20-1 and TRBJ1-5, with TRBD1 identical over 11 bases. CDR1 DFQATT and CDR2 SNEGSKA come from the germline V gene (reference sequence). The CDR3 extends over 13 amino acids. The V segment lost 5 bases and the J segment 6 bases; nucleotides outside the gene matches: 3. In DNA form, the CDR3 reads TGCAGTGCTTGGACAGGGGGCCTTCAGCCCCAGCATTTT. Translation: CSAWTGGLQPQHF.

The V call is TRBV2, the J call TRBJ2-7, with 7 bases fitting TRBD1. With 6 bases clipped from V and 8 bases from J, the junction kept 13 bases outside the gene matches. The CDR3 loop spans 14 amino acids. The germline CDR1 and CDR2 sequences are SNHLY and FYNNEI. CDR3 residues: CASSVTGAATKQYF. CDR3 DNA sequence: TGTGCCAGCAGCGTCACAGGGGCAGCTACGAAGCAGTACTTC. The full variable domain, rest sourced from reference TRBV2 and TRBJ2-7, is EPEVTQTPSHQVTQMGQEVILRCVPISNHLYFYWYRQILGQKVEFLVSFYNNEISEKSEIFDDQFSVERPDGSNFTLKIRSTKLEDSAMYFCASSVTGAATKQYFGPGTRLTVT.

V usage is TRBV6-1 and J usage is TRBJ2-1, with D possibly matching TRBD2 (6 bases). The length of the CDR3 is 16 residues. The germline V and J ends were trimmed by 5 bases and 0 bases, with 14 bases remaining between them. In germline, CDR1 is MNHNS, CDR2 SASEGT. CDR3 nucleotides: TGTGCCAGCAGTCCCCTGGAGGGAGGCTCCTACAATGAGCAGTTCTTC. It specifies CASSPLEGGSYNEQFF.

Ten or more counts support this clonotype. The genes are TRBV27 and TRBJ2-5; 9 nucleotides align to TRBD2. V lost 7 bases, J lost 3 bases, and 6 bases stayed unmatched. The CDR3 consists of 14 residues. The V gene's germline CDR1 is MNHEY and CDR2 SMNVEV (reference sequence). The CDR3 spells CASKELAGEETQYF. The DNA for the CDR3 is TGTGCCAGCAAAGAGTTAGCGGGAGAAGAGACCCAGTACTTC.

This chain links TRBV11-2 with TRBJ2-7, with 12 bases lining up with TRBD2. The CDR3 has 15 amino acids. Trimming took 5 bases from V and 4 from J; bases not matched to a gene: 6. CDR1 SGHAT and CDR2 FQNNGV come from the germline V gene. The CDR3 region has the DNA TGTGCCAGCAGCAAGCTAGCGGGAGGGCCTTACGAGCAGTACTTC. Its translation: CASSKLAGGPYEQYF.

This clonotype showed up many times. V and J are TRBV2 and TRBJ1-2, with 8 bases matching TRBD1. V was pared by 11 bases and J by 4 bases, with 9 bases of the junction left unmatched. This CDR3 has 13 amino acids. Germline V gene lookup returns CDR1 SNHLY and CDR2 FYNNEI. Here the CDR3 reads CAGGQGSGYGYTF. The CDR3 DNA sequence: TGTGCCGGAGGACAGGGTTCGGGCTATGGCTACACCTTC.